What follows are 20 T cell receptor beta chains derived from one specimen sequenced in a study of blood T cell repertoires in COVID-19. Sequencing was performed with immunoSEQ multiplex PCR; in TCRdb, only in-frame clones are kept and a portion is missing. The sample contains some 150,000 clones, over 75% of which appear only once. The specimen sequenced was peripheral blood. These receptors were collected from an older woman with active COVID-19.

This rearrangement joins TRBV28 to TRBJ1-6; D not resolved. The V gene's germline CDR1 is MDHEN and CDR2 SYDVKM. The CDR3 has 15 amino acids. With 2 bases removed from V and 0 bases from J, the gap between germline ends came to 5 bases. The DNA of the CDR3 is TGTGCCAGCAGTTTAAGGAGCTCCTATAATTCACCCCTCCACTTT. Its protein product is CASSLRSSYNSPLHF.

The chain recombines TRBV28 with TRBJ2-7, with 16 bases fitting TRBD2. The CDR3 runs to 19 residues. Germline CDR1 reads MDHEN; CDR2 reads SYDVKM. Germline trimming cut 4 bases from V and 0 bases from J; bases unmatched to any gene: 9. Here the CDR3 DNA reads TGTGCCAGCAGTTCTGGGGGGACTAGCGGGAGGGGAATCTCCTACGAGCAGTACTTC. Protein product: CASSSGGTSGRGISYEQYF.

The chain combines TRBV15 with TRBJ2-5, with TRBD2 matching over 12 bases. The CDR3 contains 14 residues. V lost 1 base to trimming and J lost 6 bases; unmatched junction nucleotides: 0. Germline-derived CDR1 and CDR2 are LNHNV and YYDKDF (reference sequence). The CDR3 nucleotides are TGTGCCACCAGCAGAGGGACTAGCGGGAAGACCCAGTACTTC. Residues: CATSRGTSGKTQYF.

This clone was detected only once. The chain joins TRBV9 to TRBJ2-2, with a weak D call TRBD2 (6 bases). CDR1 SGDLS and CDR2 YYNGEE come from the germline V gene. V lost 0 bases and J lost 7, with 22 bases in between. CDR3 length equals 18 residues. The CDR3 DNA follows: TGTGCCAGCAGCGTAGCCCCTAGCGCGGGGCTTGAGGGCGGGGAGCTGTTTTTT. Translation: CASSVAPSAGLEGGELFF.

J is TRBJ2-1 and V is TRBV4-2; 10 bases align to TRBD2. V was pared by 4 bases and J by 5 bases, with 2 bases of the junction left unmatched. The length of the CDR3 is 14 residues. Germline V CDR1 and CDR2: LGHNA, YNFKEQ. In DNA form, the CDR3 reads TGTGCCAGCAGCCGGACTAGCGGTGACAATGAGCAGTTCTTC. This sequence encodes CASSRTSGDNEQFF.

V usage is TRBV4-1 and J usage is TRBJ1-2; D might be TRBD1 (6 bases). The germline V gene encodes CDR1 MGHRA and CDR2 YSYEKL. The CDR3 runs to 15 residues. V shed 2 bases and J shed 2 bases, with 12 bases lying between them. The CDR3 DNA reads as TGCGCCAGCAGCCAACCTACAGGGAAAAACTATGGCTACACCTTC. It translates to CASSQPTGKNYGYTF.

The chain couples TRBV4-1 to TRBJ2-1; 14 bases agree with TRBD2. Germline values: CDR1 MGHRA, CDR2 YSYEKL. The CDR3 length is 16 residues. Trimming took 2 bases from V and 10 from J; bases not matched to a gene: 7. DNA for the CDR3: TGCGCCAGCAGCCAATCTGGGACTAGCGGGAGTCGCGAGCAGTTCTTC. Translation: CASSQSGTSGSREQFF.

The chain recombines TRBV11-2 with TRBJ2-5; 8 bases fit TRBD2. This CDR3 region has 17 residues. V trimming: 6 bases; J trimming: 5 bases; junction bases outside the gene matches: 17. Looked up from germline, CDR1 is SGHAT and CDR2 is FQNNGV. CDR3 residues: CASSEGAGAVMVETQYF. CDR3 sequence (DNA): TGTGCCAGCAGTGAAGGAGCGGGAGCTGTAATGGTGGAGACCCAGTACTTC.

The chain couples TRBV21-1 to TRBJ1-5; the DNA was not compared with TRBD1, the D call given in the table. TRBV21-1 is a documented pseudogene. The CDR3 is 17 amino acids. CDR3 in DNA: TGTGCCAGCAGCAAAGGGGGACAGGAAAAGGTGGGTCAGCCCCAGCATTTT. It specifies CASSKGGQEKVGQPQHF.

V and J are TRBV18 and TRBJ1-4; 7 nucleotides match TRBD1. Per germline, CDR1 KGHSH and CDR2 LQKENI. The CDR3 covers 17 residues. Unmatched junction bases numbered 12, after V lost 4 bases and J lost 4 bases. CDR3 sequence reads: CASSQRGPGQNNEKLFF. CDR3 bases: TGTGCCAGCTCACAGAGGGGGCCGGGACAGAATAATGAAAAACTGTTTTTT. Supplemented by reference TRBV18 and TRBJ1-4, the full variable domain reads NAGVMQNPRHLVRRRGQEARLRCSPMKGHSHVYWYRQLPEEGLKFMVYLQKENIIDESGMPKERFSAEFPKEGPSILRIQQVVRGDSAAYFCASSQRGPGQNNEKLFFGSGTQLSVL.

V and J are TRBV10-3 and TRBJ1-3; 8 bases match TRBD1. Germline V gives CDR1 ENHRY, CDR2 SYGVKD. Unmatched junction bases numbered 9, after V lost 4 bases and J lost 4 bases. The CDR3 is made up of 16 amino acids. CDR3 coding DNA: TGTGCCATCAGTGGCGGCCGGACAGGGACGGGAAACACCATATATTTT. It specifies CAISGGRTGTGNTIYF.

The chain uses TRBV19 and TRBJ1-4; D perhaps matches TRBD1 (5 bases). V lost 6 bases and J lost 0, with 8 bases in between. This CDR3 has 14 amino acids. The germline V gene has CDR1 LNHDA and CDR2 SQIVND (reference sequence). The CDR3 DNA sequence: TGTGCCAGTAGCCCGACAGCAACTAATGAAAAACTGTTTTTT. Amino acid sequence: CASSPTATNEKLFF.

This chain links TRBV7-9 with TRBJ2-7; possibly TRBD1 for D (5 bases). Germline V CDR1 and CDR2: SEHNR, FQNEAQ (reference sequence). Trimming removed 2 bases at V and 6 bases at J, with 17 bases between. The CDR3 has 15 amino acids. DNA of the CDR3: TGTGCCAGCAGCTTAAGGGCAGGGCCGTTGGGCGAGCAGTACTTC. Amino acids: CASSLRAGPLGEQYF. The whole variable domain, filled in from reference TRBV7-9 and TRBJ2-7, reads DTGVSQNPRHKITKRGQNVTFRCDPISEHNRLYWYRQTLGQGPEFLTYFQNEAQLEKSRLLSDRFSAERPKGSFSTLEIQRTEQGDSAMYLCASSLRAGPLGEQYFGPGTRLTVT.

The V and J genes are TRBV7-9 and TRBJ2-4, with TRBD1 matching over 7 bases. V was pared by 3 bases and J by 0 bases, with 5 bases of the junction left unmatched. The CDR3 sequence is 16 residues long. From germline, CDR1 is SEHNR and CDR2 FQNEAQ (reference sequence). The CDR3 region is CASSFGTELAKNIQYF. CDR3 DNA: TGTGCCAGCAGCTTTGGGACAGAGCTAGCCAAAAACATTCAGTACTTC.

The chain is built from TRBV15 and TRBJ1-4, with D perhaps TRBD1 (5 bases). V was clipped by 4 bases and J by 16 bases, with 16 bases between them. This CDR3 contains 12 residues. Germline values: CDR1 LNHNV, CDR2 YYDKDF (reference sequence). Written as DNA, the CDR3 is TGTGCCACCAGCACCTGGGGGGGGTCCAAGTTTTTT. It translates to CATSTWGGSKFF.

This clone was observed a single time. The chain recombines TRBV29-1 with TRBJ1-1; TRBD1 aligns across 10 bases. The V and J ends lost 6 bases and 4 bases, in that order; junction bases with no gene match: 2. Germline V gene lookup returns CDR1 SQVTM and CDR2 ANQGSEA. The CDR3 spans 12 residues. For the CDR3, the DNA is TGCAGCGTACGGACAGGGGGCACTGAAGCTTTCTTT. It encodes CSVRTGGTEAFF.

The chain links TRBV28 to TRBJ2-2; 7 bases are a match to TRBD2. The CDR3 covers 14 residues. The germline gives CDR1 MDHEN, CDR2 SYDVKM. V trimming: 4 bases; J trimming: 5 bases; junction bases outside the gene matches: 4. DNA for the CDR3: TGTGCCAGCAGTTCACCGGGACTAACCGGGGAGCTGTTTTTT. This translates into CASSSPGLTGELFF.

The chain is built from TRBV5-4 and TRBJ2-1, with 13 bases lining up with TRBD2. The germline CDR1 and CDR2 sequences are SGHNT and YYREEE (reference sequence). The trim removed 4 bases at V and 5 bases at J, leaving 6 bases unmatched. This CDR3 is 16 amino acids long. The CDR3 loop reads CASSPTLAGGDNEQFF. As DNA, the CDR3 is TGTGCCAGCAGCCCAACACTAGCGGGAGGGGACAATGAGCAGTTCTTC.

The rearrangement joins TRBV7-2 to TRBJ2-1; maybe TRBD1 (6 bases). V shed 5 bases and J shed 10 bases, with 12 bases lying between them. The V gene's germline CDR1 is SGHTA and CDR2 FQGNSA. There are 12 residues in the CDR3. The DNA for the CDR3 is TGTGCCAGCAGCCAGACAGGCGGCGAGCAGTTCTTC. This encodes CASSQTGGEQFF.

J is TRBJ2-1 and V is TRBV9; the D gene is possibly TRBD2 (5 bases). V was trimmed by 0 bases and J by 5 bases, leaving 9 bases between them. In germline, CDR1 is SGDLS, CDR2 YYNGEE. This CDR3 contains 14 residues. CDR3 region: CASSVGGNDNEQFF. The CDR3 region has the DNA TGTGCCAGCAGCGTAGGAGGGAATGACAATGAGCAGTTCTTC.